This TCR beta chain was identified in a study of blood T cell repertoires in COVID-19. Turning to the study itself: In each case, the material was cDNA or gDNA derived from T cells, B-cell-depleted T cells, or PBMCs.

The repertoire was sequenced with immunoSEQ multiplex PCR; TCRdb's copy has only in-frame clones and lacks some. Here the sample spans over 120,000 clones, around 73% being singletons. Germline V gene data show CDR1 as LNHDA and CDR2 as SQIVND (reference sequence). V dropped 0 bases and J dropped 4; count of bases not matched to a gene: 2. The CDR3 is 14 amino acids. The V gene is TRBV19, the J gene TRBJ1-2, with 7 nucleotides matching TRBD1. Sample: peripheral blood. This TCR was sampled from a woman in her fifties or sixties with active or convalescent COVID-19. The CDR3 coding sequence is TGTGCCAGTAGTATAGACGGGACAGCCTATGGCTACACCTTC. This codes for CASSIDGTAYGYTF.